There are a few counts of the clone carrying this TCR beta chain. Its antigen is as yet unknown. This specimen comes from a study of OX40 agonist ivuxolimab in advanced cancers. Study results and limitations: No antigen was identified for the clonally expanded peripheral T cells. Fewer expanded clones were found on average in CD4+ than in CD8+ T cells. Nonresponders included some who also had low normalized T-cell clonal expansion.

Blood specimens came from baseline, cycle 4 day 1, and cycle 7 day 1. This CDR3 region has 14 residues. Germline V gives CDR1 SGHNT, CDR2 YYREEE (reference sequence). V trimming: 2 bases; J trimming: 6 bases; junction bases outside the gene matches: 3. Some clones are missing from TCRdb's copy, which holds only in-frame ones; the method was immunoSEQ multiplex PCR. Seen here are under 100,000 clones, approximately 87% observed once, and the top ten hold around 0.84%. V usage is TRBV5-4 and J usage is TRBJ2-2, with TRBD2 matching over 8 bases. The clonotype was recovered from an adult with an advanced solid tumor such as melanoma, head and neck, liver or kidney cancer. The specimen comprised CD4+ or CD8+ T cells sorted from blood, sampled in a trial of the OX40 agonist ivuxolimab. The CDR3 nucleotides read TGTGCCAGCAGCTTCGGGGGGGAAGCCGGGGAGCTGTTTTTT. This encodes CASSFGGEAGELFF. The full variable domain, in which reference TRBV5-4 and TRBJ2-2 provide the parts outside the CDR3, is ETGVTQSPTHLIKTRGQQVTLRCSSQSGHNTVSWYQQALGQGPQFIFQYYREEENGRGNFPPRFSGLQFPNYSSELNVNALELDDSALYLCASSFGGEAGELFFGEGSRLTVL.